The 9 T cell receptor beta chains below were found in one sample sequenced in a study of PD-L1 blockade in urothelial cancer. The time point was: pretreatment peripheral blood. Produced via immunoSEQ multiplex PCR; TCRdb's table is partial and in-frame only. The sample holds about 93,000 clones, nearly 90% seen once. Sequencing used PBMCs, obtained around atezolizumab (anti-PD-L1) treatment. The receptors stem from a man aged 55 to 70 with urothelial cancer.

The chain links TRBV7-6 to TRBJ2-1, with 11 positions matching TRBD2. Germline V gives CDR1 SGHVS, CDR2 FNYEAQ. J lost 7 bases, V lost 1 base, and 6 bases had no gene match. This CDR3 is 16 amino acids long. This CDR3 is CASSLGGSSGRNEQFF. Here the CDR3 DNA reads TGTGCCAGCAGCTTAGGGGGCTCTAGCGGGAGGAATGAGCAGTTCTTC.

CDR3 nucleotide sequence: TGCGCCAGCAGCCAAGGAGATAGAGCTAACTATGGCTACACCTTC. Amino acids: CASSQGDRANYGYTF. The chain combines TRBV4-1 with TRBJ1-2; the D is unclear. Germline V gene data show CDR1 as MGHRA and CDR2 as YSYEKL. Trimming took off 1 base at V and 0 bases at J, with 9 bases between the two ends. There are 15 residues in the CDR3.

The V gene is TRBV18, the J gene TRBJ2-1; no definite D call. Trimming removed 4 bases at V and 1 base at J, with 8 bases between. The CDR3 runs 14 residues. Germline-derived CDR1 and CDR2 are KGHSH and LQKENI. In nucleotides, the CDR3 is TGTGCCAGCTCACTGTCCAGTTCCTACAATGAGCAGTTCTTC. Translated: CASSLSSSYNEQFF.

V and J are TRBV29-1 and TRBJ1-1; the match to TRBD1 covers 10 bases. With V trimmed by 7 bases and J by 11 bases, 19 bases remained unmatched. The CDR3 loop spans 15 amino acids. In germline, CDR1 is SQVTM, CDR2 ANQGSEA. Here the CDR3 DNA reads TGCAGCGCTAACCTCCGGGGACAGGGGTGGTTGGTGGCTTTCTTT. This translates into CSANLRGQGWLVAFF.

The CDR3 DNA reads TGTGCCACCAGCAGAGATAGGACACTCCAAGAGACCCAGTACTTC. Its translation is CATSRDRTLQETQYF. J is TRBJ2-5 and V is TRBV15; perhaps TRBD1 as D (5 bases). CDR1 is LNHNV and CDR2 is YYDKDF in the germline V gene (reference sequence). The CDR3 sequence is 15 residues long. The germline V and J ends were trimmed by 0 bases and 1 base, with 9 bases remaining between them.

The chain recombines TRBV18 with TRBJ1-3, with 7 nucleotides matching TRBD1. In germline, CDR1 is KGHSH, CDR2 LQKENI. The CDR3 runs to 16 residues. V lost 2 bases and J lost 2; bases outside the gene matches: 6. The CDR3 DNA reads as TGTGCCAGCTCACCAACCACGACAGGGACTGGAAACACCATATATTTT. Protein sequence: CASSPTTTGTGNTIYF.

The chain has TRBV10-3 and TRBJ1-2; TRBD1 might be the D (5 bases). The V end was cut by 2 bases, the J end by 2 bases, with 12 bases between. CDR3 size: 15 residues. Germline V lookup: CDR1 ENHRY, CDR2 SYGVKD. Written as DNA, the CDR3 is TGTGCCATCAGTGAGCTGGCAGGGTCAAACTATGGCTACACCTTC. Amino acid sequence: CAISELAGSNYGYTF.

This clone was recorded only once. The chain recombines TRBV7-2 with TRBJ2-2; 9 nucleotides line up with TRBD1. CDR3 size: 16 residues. Trimming took 5 bases from V and 1 from J; bases not matched to a gene: 5. Per the germline V gene, CDR1 is SGHTA and CDR2 is FQGNSA. The CDR3 spells CASSAPGQGNTGELFF. The CDR3 DNA reads TGTGCCAGCAGCGCCCCGGGACAGGGGAACACCGGGGAGCTGTTTTTT.

This clone was counted a single time. The V call is TRBV19, the J call TRBJ2-3; TRBD2 aligns across 9 bases. CDR3 size: 15 residues. CDR1 and CDR2 (germline): LNHDA, SQIVND (reference sequence). Germline trimming cut 5 bases from V and 4 bases from J; bases unmatched to any gene: 7. CDR3 coding DNA: TGTGCCAGTAGTGTCCTCGGCGGGGGGGCAGATACGCAGTATTTT. Translating gives CASSVLGGGADTQYF.